This T cell receptor beta chain is from a study of beta chain features in type 1 diabetes (dated by TCRdb to the late 2010s). Background for the entire study: Mean age, gender distribution, total cell number and subset yield did not differ between patients and healthy donors. A total of just under 110,000,000 sorted cells were examined across all samples, and RNA yield correlated strongly with the number of cells per subset. The study compared the TCRB repertoires of sorted circulating CD4+ T cell subsets in recently diagnosed type 1 diabetes patients with those in matched healthy donors. Regulatory and stem cell-like memory subsets were isolated from only 8 patients and roughly 8 healthy donors, whereas naive and central memory subsets came from all 30 or so donors. The paper's findings and limits, for the study overall: PCR may preferentially amplify shorter templates, but because patient and control samples were amplified and corrected together, any resulting skew would affect both groups equally. Naive, central memory and regulatory TCRB repertoires appeared more similar among patients than among healthy donors. Only small numbers of individuals were included in the HLA sub-analyses, which left unresolved whether HLA type had any influence on TCRB rearrangement. A moderate but significant shortening of TCRB CDR3 length was observed in type 1 diabetes patients in all four CD4+ subsets. Because cDNA was sequenced instead of genomic DNA, activated cells with high expression could be over-represented, although the groups did not differ in activation or CD3 levels. Patients with type 1 diabetes made fewer insertions and deleted more nucleotides at VDJ recombination sites, implying thymic rearrangement abnormalities.

Of note for this clone: This receptor's antigen is unknown. Base qualities are not provided; no much larger clone lies one nucleotide away.

Each donor gave one peripheral blood draw, averaging about 120 mL, which was collected into heparinised tubes. A BD FACSAria II was used to sort naive, central memory, regulatory and stem cell-like memory CD4+ T cells with a panel that included CD45RO, CCR7, CD25, CD127, CD95 and CD27. All sorted populations exceeded 95% purity. PBMCs were separated immediately by Lymphoprep density gradient centrifugation and were stained directly, without being cultured. So that batch effects would be minimized, each experiment stained and sorted samples in pairs, pairing one healthy donor with one patient. The germline V gene provides CDR1 MNHEY and CDR2 SVGAGI. CDR3 length: 15 amino acids, cysteine to phenylalanine. Only the CDR3 DNA stays, 45 bases, in frame from base 1. At the junction V is shortened by 2 bases and J by 3 bases; bases outside the gene matches: 4. The High Capacity cDNA Reverse Transcription Kit was used to reverse transcribe all of the isolated RNA, meaning that expressed TCRB transcripts were what got sequenced. Naive, central memory and regulatory T cell samples underwent deep immunoSEQ sequencing, averaging about 3.57 million total reads per sample. Sorted cells were lysed in RLT buffer and RNA was extracted with DNase-treated RNeasy Micro or Mini kits, depending on cell number. To prevent cross-contamination, each cell subset was processed individually, whereas patient and healthy donor samples were processed jointly. The immunoSEQ multiplex PCR was used to amplify TCRB sequences from cDNA, yielding 87-bp fragments that span the CDR3 region. Sequencing of the amplicons was performed on the Illumina HiSeq platform. The authors processed their data as follows. PCR bias was computationally corrected using synthetic template baselines, reads within Hamming distance 2 were collapsed, and singletons that could not be merged were discarded. Reads were aligned against IMGT so that V, D and J genes, CDR3 length and insertions or deletions at six rearrangement sites could be assigned. Clonotype counts were normalized to sorted cell number within each subset before computing true diversity and Gini coefficients with the tcR R package. Repertoire sharing was quantified using the overlap coefficient calculated on TCRB nucleotide sequences. As a proxy for the pre-selection repertoire, out-of-frame TCRB sequences from naive cells were analyzed. TCRdb provides this immuneACCESS table in a form limited to in-frame rearrangements. Some clones are lacking; in checked studies, under half of them reflect an unresolved V gene, and why the rest are absent is not known. V and J calls and clone size are copied from that table; D and trimming were computed from the DNA. Recorded for this sample are 300,000 or so clones; 13% to 15% of them occurred a single time. The ten largest clones represent 0.017% of the sample.

The V and J genes are TRBV6-5 and TRBJ2-7; TRBD1 agrees with 10 junctional bases. Input material: naive CD4+ T cells from blood. What the cell subset or site label conveys for this sample: true naive CD4+ T cells. This TCR came from a man aged 25-45 years with type 1 diabetes. CDR3 region: CASSYGTGVYYEQYF. At the DNA level, the sequence is TGTGCCAGCAGTTACGGGACAGGGGTTTACTACGAGCAGTACTTC.